This entry describes one T cell receptor (beta chain). The clone's antigen remains unknown. Base quality data are lacking; no much larger clone is found one base away. Clipping removes 5 bases from V and 2 bases from J, with 4 as the unmatched junction base count. There are 14 amino acids in the CDR3, from cysteine to phenylalanine inclusive. CDR3 DNA only is kept here, 42 bases in frame from base 1. The germline V gene yields MDHEN for CDR1 and SYDVKM for CDR2. The data are from a study of T cells in Graves' hyperthyroidism and ophthalmopathy (dated by TCRdb to the late 2010s). Background for the entire study: Peripheral blood samples were taken at initial diagnosis, before any treatment was given. To identify distinguishing TCR V-J signatures, a discovery cohort of 90 to 100 patients was used, comprising 43 with Graves' ophthalmopathy and some 60 with stable Graves' hyperthyroidism. Prospective prediction of ophthalmopathy was tested in an independent validation cohort of approximately 19 hyperthyroidism patients and 15 to 17 patients who later progressed to ophthalmopathy. The 75 to 100 discovery patients were divided at random into training and test sets in a 7:3 ratio. In addition, the study compared T-cell repertoires in thyroid tissue and in blood from 6 or 7 Graves' hyperthyroidism patients. After sampling, hyperthyroidism patients received methimazole starting at 30 mg daily, and ophthalmopathy patients received high-dose intravenous methylprednisolone. The paper describes TCR Vbeta CDR3 sequencing of more than 120 peripheral blood samples, made up of 43 ophthalmopathy patients, roughly 72 hyperthyroidism patients and about 17 progressor patients. Findings and caveats that apply to the study as a whole: A model built on a 13 V-J signature distinguished ophthalmopathy from stable hyperthyroidism, reaching 85% to 90% sensitivity and around 81% specificity in cross-validation and 80%/75% in testing. Blood samples also contained most of the expanded thyroid clonotypes (frequency above 0.001), which suggests that blood repertoires may reflect thyroid immune responses. During validation, the model predicted progression to ophthalmopathy a median of roughly six months ahead of onset, with just under 71% sensitivity and about 72% specificity. No statistical method was used to fix the sample size in advance, and group allocation was not hidden from the investigators.

The TCR beta CDR3 regions were amplified from RNA transcripts. The first round of RT-PCR for the TCR CDR3 was performed with the HTBI primer set and the Qiagen OneStep RT-PCR kit. The libraries were constructed in a second round of multiplex PCR and then size-selected and purified. Sequencing of the libraries was done on an Illumina HiSeq2000 using paired-end 100 bp reads. The original methods were these. SOAPnuke was used to process the raw data, removing reads that contained adapters or uncalled bases, had a mean Phred below 15, or lacked an exact match to the constant primer or identifier. COPE v1.2.5 was used to merge the high-quality paired reads, and each unique nucleotide sequence was defined as a clonotype. MiTCR v1.1 was used to align clonotypes to the IMGT TRBV, TRBD and TRBJ reference segments. The analysis was restricted to V-J combinations with a frequency above 0.0001, which together covered 99% to 99.2% of the repertoires. The TCS score was defined as the ratio of F50 (clonal expansion) to E x V (chaos), calculated using BLOSUM62-based TCRdist between CDR3 peptides within each V-J. Welch's t-statistics and random forest reduced around 510 V-J features to 10 to 15, which were used in a naive Bayes classifier (R e1071). TCRdb passed the public sequencing reads through fastp at Q25 and MiXCR, retaining productive beta sequences. Under each unique CDR3 protein, matching rows form one entry showing the most common genes and DNA. TCRdb's processing, not the study's, gives the V and J calls here. Within this sample are over 150,000 distinct CDR3 sequences, with about a sixth of them counted one time only. The ten largest clones represent about 50% of the sample.

A patient counted as having stable Graves' hyperthyroidism if no progression to ophthalmopathy occurred over 18 months of follow-up. Hyperthyroidism patients were newly diagnosed, had a disease duration of under 2 months, and were aged 18 to 65 years. The study excluded patients with uncontrolled infections, other autoimmune diseases, pregnancy or lactation. Diagnoses were based on clinical symptoms, serum thyroxine and TRAb, thyroid ultrasound and orbital computed tomography. PBMCs were separated from 7.5 to 10 ml of fresh peripheral blood using Ficoll-Paque density gradient centrifugation. Total RNA was extracted with Trizol reagent, and quality was checked on an Agilent 2100 Bioanalyzer.

The clonotype originates from a woman aged 45-65 years with Graves' hyperthyroidism. The rearranged segments are TRBV28 and TRBJ2-7; the central 9 bases match TRBD1. Sequenced: blood. The CDR3 corresponds to CASSEGQGPYEQYF. The sequence in DNA is TGTGCCAGCAGTGAGGGACAGGGCCCCTACGAGCAGTACTTC.